This T cell receptor (beta chain) comes out of a study of CD8+CD57+ T cells in acquired aplastic anemia. Study details: Sorted CD4+ and CD8+ cell DNA averaged approximately 3.2 ug.

Study-wide points: Patients and controls had in common 25 to 30 CD8+ CDR3 sequences. Patients and controls were not found to differ significantly in CD8+ Simpson's diversity.

As concerns this clonotype: What it recognizes is unknown.

By flow cytometry, patients selected for sequencing had shown an expansion of CD8+CD57+ cells. Germline-derived CDR1 and CDR2 are MDHEN and SYDVKM. Trimming pared 1 base from V and 3 bases from J, leaving 13 bases between. CDR3 size: 16 residues. TCR beta VDJ and CDR3 profiling used genomic DNA as template. TCRdb independently ran MiXCR on the reads; one entry per CDR3 protein. The sample has roughly 260,000 distinct CDR3 sequences, more than 40% seen once. V is TRBV28 and J is TRBJ1-5; D gene uncertain. Sequenced sample: sorted CD4+, CD8+, or CD8+CD57+ T cells (not recorded which) from PBMCs. This receptor was obtained from a human donor with aplastic anemia. The CDR3 nucleotides are TGTGCCAGCAGTTTATTGGGCTCTGAAATCAATCAGCCCCAGCATTTT. Translation: CASSLLGSEINQPQHF.